This is a list of T cell receptor beta chains from one sample in a study of blood T cell repertoires in COVID-19. Clones were read by immunoSEQ multiplex PCR, and TCRdb kept only the in-frame ones, dropping some. The data contain 100,000 to 150,000 clones, 60% to 80% of them singletons. Material: peripheral blood. The receptors stem from a woman in her sixties or seventies with acute or convalescent COVID-19. CDR3s include the opening cysteine and the closing phenylalanine or tryptophan. Fields, in order: J gene, D gene, V gene, clone size, CDR3 DNA, CDR3 protein. The D gene is left open where the match is weak. The size field is filled for only some rows; it gives once, few, many or a size class.

j_call: TRBJ2-1; d_call: TRBD1; v_call: TRBV27; clone_size: NA; cdr3_nt: TGTGCCAGCAGTTTATCGGCTCACCCCGACAGGGCCTACTACAATGAGCAGTTCTTC; cdr3_aa: CASSLSAHPDRAYYNEQFF
j_call: TRBJ2-5; d_call: TRBD2; v_call: TRBV11-2; clone_size: NA; cdr3_nt: TGTGCCAGCAGCTTAGGTCTAGCGGGCCCCCAAGAGACCCAGTACTTC; cdr3_aa: CASSLGLAGPQETQYF
j_call: TRBJ2-4; d_call: TRBD1; v_call: TRBV2; clone_size: few; cdr3_nt: TGTGCCAGCAGTGAAGTGGCAGGGGGAGTAAACATTCAGTACTTC; cdr3_aa: CASSEVAGGVNIQYF
j_call: TRBJ1-2; d_call: TRBD1; v_call: TRBV7-9; clone_size: few; cdr3_nt: TGTGCCAGCAGCTTTGACAGGGACTCTGGCTACACCTTC; cdr3_aa: CASSFDRDSGYTF
j_call: TRBJ1-1; d_call: NA; v_call: TRBV6-6; clone_size: many; cdr3_nt: TGTGCCAGCAGTTATAACTCCCCGGGGGATGCTTTCTTT; cdr3_aa: CASSYNSPGDAFF
j_call: TRBJ2-5; d_call: TRBD1; v_call: TRBV14; clone_size: few; cdr3_nt: TGTGCCAGCAGCCAAGGGACAGGCCAAGAGACCCAGTACTTC; cdr3_aa: CASSQGTGQETQYF
j_call: TRBJ2-7; d_call: NA; v_call: TRBV5-6; clone_size: NA; cdr3_nt: TGTGCCAGCAGCTTGGGTAACTACGAGCAGTACTTC; cdr3_aa: CASSLGNYEQYF
j_call: TRBJ1-1; d_call: NA; v_call: TRBV7-9; clone_size: NA; cdr3_nt: TGTGCCAGCAGCTTAGGGGTCGGGGGTGCACCAGCTTTCTTT; cdr3_aa: CASSLGVGGAPAFF
j_call: TRBJ1-5; d_call: TRBD1; v_call: TRBV10-3; clone_size: NA; cdr3_nt: TGTGCCATCAGTGAAGGACAGGGTGGCAATCAGCCCCAGCATTTT; cdr3_aa: CAISEGQGGNQPQHF
j_call: TRBJ1-3; d_call: NA; v_call: TRBV2; clone_size: NA; cdr3_nt: TGTGCCAGCAGTGAACTTCTCACCATATATTTT; cdr3_aa: CASSELLTIYF
j_call: TRBJ1-2; d_call: NA; v_call: TRBV11-2; clone_size: NA; cdr3_nt: TGTGCCAGCAGCTCGACAGCTAAATATGGCTACACCTTC; cdr3_aa: CASSSTAKYGYTF